The entry below describes one TCR beta chain. Time point indicated: newly diagnosed GD, antithyroid drugs for less than 3 months. There was RNA extracted from PBMCs, and the TCR library was made from it. The authors built TCR beta libraries using iRepertoire HTBI primers and Arm-PCR of CDR3 regions. Via MiXCR, TCRdb re-called the multiplex PCR reads, giving one row per CDR3 protein. Of about 240,000 distinct CDR3 sequences listed, 20% to 25% are singletons. This sample is part of a study of regulatory T cells in long-lasting Graves disease. Germline-derived CDR1 and CDR2 are SGHTA and FQGNSA. J gave up 9 bases and V 8 bases, and 8 bases lay outside the gene matches. The CDR3 sequence is 15 residues long.

The TCR was taken from a female donor with Graves disease. The sequencing used peripheral blood mononuclear cells (PBMCs), collected at new diagnosis, from a patient treated with antithyroid drugs. This rearrangement joins TRBV7-2 to TRBJ2-1, with TRBD2 matching over 15 bases. CDR3 sequence reads: CASGGLAGGGSEQFF. The CDR3 DNA follows: TGTGCCAGCGGGGGACTAGCGGGAGGAGGGAGTGAGCAGTTCTTC.